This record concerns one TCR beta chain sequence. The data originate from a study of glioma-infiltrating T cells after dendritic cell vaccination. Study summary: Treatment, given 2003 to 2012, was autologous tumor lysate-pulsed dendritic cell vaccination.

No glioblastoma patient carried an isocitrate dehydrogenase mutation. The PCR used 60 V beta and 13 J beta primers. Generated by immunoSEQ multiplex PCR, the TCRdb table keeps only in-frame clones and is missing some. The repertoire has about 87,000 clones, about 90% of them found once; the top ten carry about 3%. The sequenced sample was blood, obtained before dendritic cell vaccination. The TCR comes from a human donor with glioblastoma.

CDR3 sequence (DNA): TGTGCCTGGAACCCCGAACGACACATATCCTACGAGCAGTACTTC. It translates to CAWNPERHISYEQYF. The rearrangement uses TRBV30 and TRBJ2-7; D call uncertain. The CDR3 runs to 15 residues. Germline V gives CDR1 GTSNPN, CDR2 SVGIG (reference sequence). Trimming removed 4 bases from V and 1 base from J, with 17 bases in between.